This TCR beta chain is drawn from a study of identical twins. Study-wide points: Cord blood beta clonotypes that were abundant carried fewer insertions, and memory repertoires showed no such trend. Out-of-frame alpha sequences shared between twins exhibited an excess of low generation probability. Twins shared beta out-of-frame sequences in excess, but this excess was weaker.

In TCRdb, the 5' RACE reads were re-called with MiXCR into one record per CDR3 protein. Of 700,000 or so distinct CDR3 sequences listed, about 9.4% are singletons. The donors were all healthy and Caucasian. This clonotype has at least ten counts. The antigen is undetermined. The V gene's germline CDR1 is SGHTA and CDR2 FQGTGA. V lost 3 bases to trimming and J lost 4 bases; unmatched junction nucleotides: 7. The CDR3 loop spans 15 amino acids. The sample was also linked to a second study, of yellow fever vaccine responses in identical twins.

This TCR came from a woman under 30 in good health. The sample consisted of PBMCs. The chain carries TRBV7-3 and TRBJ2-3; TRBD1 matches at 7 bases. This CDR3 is CASSFENRGPDTQYF. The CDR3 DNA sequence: TGTGCCAGCAGCTTCGAAAACAGGGGCCCAGATACGCAGTATTTT.